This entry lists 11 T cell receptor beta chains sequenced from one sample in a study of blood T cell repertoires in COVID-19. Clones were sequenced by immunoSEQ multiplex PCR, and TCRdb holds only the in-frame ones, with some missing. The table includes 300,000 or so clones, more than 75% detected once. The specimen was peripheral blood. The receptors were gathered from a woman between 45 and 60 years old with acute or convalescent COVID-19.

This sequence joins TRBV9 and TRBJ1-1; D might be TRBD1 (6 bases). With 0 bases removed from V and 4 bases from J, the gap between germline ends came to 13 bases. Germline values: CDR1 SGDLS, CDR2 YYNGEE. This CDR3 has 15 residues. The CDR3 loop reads CASSVGGQFFTEAFF. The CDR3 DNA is TGTGCCAGCAGCGTAGGGGGGCAATTTTTCACTGAAGCTTTCTTT.

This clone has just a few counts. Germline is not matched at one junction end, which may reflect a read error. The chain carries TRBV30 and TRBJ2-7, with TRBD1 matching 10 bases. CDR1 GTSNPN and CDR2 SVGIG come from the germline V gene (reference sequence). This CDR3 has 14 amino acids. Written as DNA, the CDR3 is TGTGCCTGTCTCTTCCGGGACAGGGGAGCCGTTGGCCTGTTC. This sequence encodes CACLFRDRGAVGLF.

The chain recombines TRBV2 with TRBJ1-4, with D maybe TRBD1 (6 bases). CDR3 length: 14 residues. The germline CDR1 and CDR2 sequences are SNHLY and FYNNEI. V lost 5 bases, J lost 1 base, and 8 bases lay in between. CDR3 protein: CASSLQGTNEKLFF. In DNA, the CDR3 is TGTGCCAGCAGTCTACAGGGAACTAATGAAAAACTGTTTTTT. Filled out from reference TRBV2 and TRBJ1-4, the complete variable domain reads EPEVTQTPSHQVTQMGQEVILRCVPISNHLYFYWYRQILGQKVEFLVSFYNNEISEKSEIFDDQFSVERPDGSNFTLKIRSTKLEDSAMYFCASSLQGTNEKLFFGSGTQLSVL.

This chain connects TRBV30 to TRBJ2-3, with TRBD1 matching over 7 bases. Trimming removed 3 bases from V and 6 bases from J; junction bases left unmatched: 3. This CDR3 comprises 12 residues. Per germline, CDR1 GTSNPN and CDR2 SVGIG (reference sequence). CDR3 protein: CAWSLTGDTQYF. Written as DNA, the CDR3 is TGTGCCTGGAGCCTGACAGGGGATACGCAGTATTTT.

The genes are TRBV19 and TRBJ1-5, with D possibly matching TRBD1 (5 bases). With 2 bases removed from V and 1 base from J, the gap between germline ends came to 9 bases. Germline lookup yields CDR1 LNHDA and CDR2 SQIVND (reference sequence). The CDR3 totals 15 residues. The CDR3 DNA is TGTGCCAGTAGTATAATGGCAGGGAGCAATCAGCCCCAGCATTTT. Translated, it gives CASSIMAGSNQPQHF.

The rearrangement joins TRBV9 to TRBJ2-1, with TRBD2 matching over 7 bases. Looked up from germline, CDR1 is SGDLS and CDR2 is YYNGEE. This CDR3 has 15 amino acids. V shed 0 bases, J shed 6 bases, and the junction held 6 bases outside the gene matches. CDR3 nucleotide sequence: TGTGCCAGCAGCGTAGGAGGACTAGAAGGCAATGAGCAGTTCTTC. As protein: CASSVGGLEGNEQFF.

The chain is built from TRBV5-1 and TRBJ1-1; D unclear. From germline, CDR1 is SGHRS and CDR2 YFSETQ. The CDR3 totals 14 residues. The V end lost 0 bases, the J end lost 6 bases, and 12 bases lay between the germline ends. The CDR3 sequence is CASSLGVRGAEAFF. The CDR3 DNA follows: TGCGCCAGCAGCTTGGGGGTCAGAGGCGCTGAAGCTTTCTTT.

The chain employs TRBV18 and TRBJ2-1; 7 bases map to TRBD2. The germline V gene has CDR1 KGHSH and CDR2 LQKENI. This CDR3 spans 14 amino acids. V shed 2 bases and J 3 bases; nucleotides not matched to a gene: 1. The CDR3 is CASSPRTSYNEQFF. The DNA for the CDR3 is TGTGCCAGCTCACCAAGGACTAGCTACAATGAGCAGTTCTTC.

CDR3: CASSLMSNREETQYF. The CDR3 DNA is TGTGCCAGCAGCTTAATGTCTAACAGAGAGGAGACCCAGTACTTC. The rearrangement links TRBV7-2 to TRBJ2-5; D ambiguous. The CDR3 is 15 amino acids. V lost 2 bases and J 5 bases, leaving 15 bases between the germline ends. CDR1 and CDR2 from the germline V gene are SGHTA and FQGNSA.

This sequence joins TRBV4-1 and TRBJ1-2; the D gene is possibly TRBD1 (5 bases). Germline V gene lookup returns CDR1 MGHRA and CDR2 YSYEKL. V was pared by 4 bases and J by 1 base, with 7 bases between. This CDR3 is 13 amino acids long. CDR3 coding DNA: TGCGCCAGCAGCCCCAGGGATAACTATGGCTACACCTTC. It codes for CASSPRDNYGYTF.

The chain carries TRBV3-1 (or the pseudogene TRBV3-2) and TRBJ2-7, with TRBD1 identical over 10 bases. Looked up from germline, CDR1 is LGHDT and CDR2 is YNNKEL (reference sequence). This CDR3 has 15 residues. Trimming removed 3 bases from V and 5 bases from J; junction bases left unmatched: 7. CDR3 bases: TGTGCCAGCAGCCAGGAGACAGGGGGCTTCAACGAGCAGTACTTC. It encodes CASSQETGGFNEQYF.